This TCR beta chain is drawn from a study of blood T cell repertoires in COVID-19. The wider study: The study drew acute and convalescent COVID-19 samples from the United States, Italy and Spain.

Per the study methods: By means of reference gene primer amplification, nucleated cell counts were estimated. Libraries were prepared by immunoSEQ multiplex PCR; TCRdb keeps only in-frame clonotypes and omits some of them. V and J calls and clone size are copied from that table; D and trimming were computed from the DNA. Of 90,000 to 100,000 clones listed, around 81% are singletons. The sequenced sample consisted of peripheral blood. This sequence originates from a man aged 55-75 years with acute or convalescent COVID-19.

The CDR3 nucleotides are TGTGCCATCAGTGGTGGCAGGACTAACACAGATACGCAGTATTTT. Amino acids: CAISGGRTNTDTQYF. V gene TRBV10-3 combines with J gene TRBJ2-3; TRBD2 might be the D (6 bases). The CDR3 loop spans 15 amino acids. Looked up from germline, CDR1 is ENHRY and CDR2 is SYGVKD. Trimming took 4 bases from V and 2 from J, leaving 13 bases between them.